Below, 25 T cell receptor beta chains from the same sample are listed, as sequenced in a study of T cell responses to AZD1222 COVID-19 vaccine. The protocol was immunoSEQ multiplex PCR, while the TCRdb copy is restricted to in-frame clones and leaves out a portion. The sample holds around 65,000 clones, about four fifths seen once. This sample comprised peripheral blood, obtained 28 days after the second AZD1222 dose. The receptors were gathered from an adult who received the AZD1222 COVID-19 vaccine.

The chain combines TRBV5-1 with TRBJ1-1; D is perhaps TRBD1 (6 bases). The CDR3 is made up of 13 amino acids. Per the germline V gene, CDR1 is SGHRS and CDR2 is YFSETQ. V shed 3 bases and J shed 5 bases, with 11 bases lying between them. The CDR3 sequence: CASSSNTGTEAFF. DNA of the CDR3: TGCGCCAGCAGCTCCAACACAGGGACTGAAGCTTTCTTT.

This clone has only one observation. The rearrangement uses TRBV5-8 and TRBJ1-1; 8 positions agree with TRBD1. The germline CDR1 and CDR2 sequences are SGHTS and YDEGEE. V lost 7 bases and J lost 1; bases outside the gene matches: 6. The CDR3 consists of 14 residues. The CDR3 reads CASGLDRANTEAFF. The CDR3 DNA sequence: TGTGCCAGCGGATTGGACAGGGCGAACACTGAAGCTTTCTTT.

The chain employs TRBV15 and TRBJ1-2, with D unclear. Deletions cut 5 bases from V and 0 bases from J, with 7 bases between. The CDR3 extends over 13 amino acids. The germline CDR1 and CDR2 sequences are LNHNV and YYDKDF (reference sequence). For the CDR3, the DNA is TGTGCCACCAGCCCCCAGTCTAACTATGGCTACACCTTC. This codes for CATSPQSNYGYTF.

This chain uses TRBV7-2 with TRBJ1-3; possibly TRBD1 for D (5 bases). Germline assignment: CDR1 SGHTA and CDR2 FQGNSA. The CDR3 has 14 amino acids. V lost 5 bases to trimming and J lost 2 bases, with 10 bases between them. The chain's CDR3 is CASSTDRAGNTIYF. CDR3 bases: TGTGCCAGCAGCACAGACAGAGCTGGAAACACCATATATTTT.

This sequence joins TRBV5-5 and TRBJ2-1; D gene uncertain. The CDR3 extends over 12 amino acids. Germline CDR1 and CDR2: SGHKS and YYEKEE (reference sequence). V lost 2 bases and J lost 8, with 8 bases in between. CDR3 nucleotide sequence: TGTGCCAGCAGCTTCCCGGCGGATGAGCAGTTCTTC. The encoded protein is CASSFPADEQFF.

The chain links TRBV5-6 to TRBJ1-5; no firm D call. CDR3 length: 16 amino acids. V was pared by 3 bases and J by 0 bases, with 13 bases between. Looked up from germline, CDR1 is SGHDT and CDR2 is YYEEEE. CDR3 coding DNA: TGTGCCAGCAGCTCCCGTTCCCGCTTTAGCAATCAGCCCCAGCATTTT. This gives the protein CASSSRSRFSNQPQHF.

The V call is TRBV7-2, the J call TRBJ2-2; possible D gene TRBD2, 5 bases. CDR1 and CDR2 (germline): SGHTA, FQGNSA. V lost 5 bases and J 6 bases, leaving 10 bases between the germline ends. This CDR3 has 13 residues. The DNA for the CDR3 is TGTGCCAGCAGCGTAGGAGCGGCCGGGGAGCTGTTTTTT. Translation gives CASSVGAAGELFF.

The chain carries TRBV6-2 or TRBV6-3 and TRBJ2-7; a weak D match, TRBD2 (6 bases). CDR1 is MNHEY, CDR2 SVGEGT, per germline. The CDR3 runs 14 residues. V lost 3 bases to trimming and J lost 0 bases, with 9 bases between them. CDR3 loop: CASSYTGGSYEQYF. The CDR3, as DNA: TGTGCCAGCAGTTATACCGGGGGCTCCTACGAGCAGTACTTC.

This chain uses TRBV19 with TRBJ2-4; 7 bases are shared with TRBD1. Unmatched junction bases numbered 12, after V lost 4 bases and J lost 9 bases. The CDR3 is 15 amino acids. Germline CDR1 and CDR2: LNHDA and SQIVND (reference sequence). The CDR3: CASSTPGTVLAIQYF. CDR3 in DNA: TGTGCCAGTAGTACCCCCGGGACAGTTCTCGCCATTCAGTACTTC.

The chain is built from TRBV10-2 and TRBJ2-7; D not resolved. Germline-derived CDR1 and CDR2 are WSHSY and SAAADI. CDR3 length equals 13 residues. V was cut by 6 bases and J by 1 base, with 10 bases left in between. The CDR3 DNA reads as TGCGCCAGCAGGGGGTTTGGGTCCTACGAGCAGTACTTC. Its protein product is CASRGFGSYEQYF.

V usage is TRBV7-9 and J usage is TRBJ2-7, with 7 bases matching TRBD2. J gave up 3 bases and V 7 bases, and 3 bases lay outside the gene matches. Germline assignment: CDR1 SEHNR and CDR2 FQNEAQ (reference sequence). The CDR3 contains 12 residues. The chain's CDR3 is CASTPGGYEQYF. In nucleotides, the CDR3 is TGTGCCAGCACCCCGGGGGGCTACGAGCAGTACTTC.

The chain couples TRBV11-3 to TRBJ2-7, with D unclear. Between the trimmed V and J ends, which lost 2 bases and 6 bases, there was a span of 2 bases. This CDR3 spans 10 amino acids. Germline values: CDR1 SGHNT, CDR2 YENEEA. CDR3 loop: CASSLSEQYF. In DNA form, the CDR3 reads TGTGCCAGCAGCTTAAGCGAGCAGTACTTC. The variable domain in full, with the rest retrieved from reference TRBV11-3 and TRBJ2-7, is EAGVVQSPRYKIIEKKQPVAFWCNPISGHNTLYWYLQNLGQGPELLIRYENEEAVDDSQLPKDRFSAERLKGVDSTLKIQPAELGDSAVYLCASSLSEQYFGPGTRLTVT.

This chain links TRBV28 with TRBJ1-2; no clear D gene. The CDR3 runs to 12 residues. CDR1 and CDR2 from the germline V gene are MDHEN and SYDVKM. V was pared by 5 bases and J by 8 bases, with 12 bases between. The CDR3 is CASSGDSGGYTF. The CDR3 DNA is TGTGCCAGCAGTGGGGATTCGGGGGGCTACACCTTC.

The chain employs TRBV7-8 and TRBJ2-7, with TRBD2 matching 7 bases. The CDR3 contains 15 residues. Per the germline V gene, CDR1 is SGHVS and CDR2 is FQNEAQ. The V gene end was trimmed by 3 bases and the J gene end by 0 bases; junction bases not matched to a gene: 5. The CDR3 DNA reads TGTGCCAGCAGCTTCCGGCTAGCGGCCTCCTACGAGCAGTACTTC. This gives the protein CASSFRLAASYEQYF.

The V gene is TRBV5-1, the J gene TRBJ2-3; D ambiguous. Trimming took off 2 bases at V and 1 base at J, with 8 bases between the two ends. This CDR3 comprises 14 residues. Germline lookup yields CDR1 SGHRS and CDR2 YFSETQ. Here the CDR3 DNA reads TGCGCCAGCAGCTTACTCGGTGGCACAGATACGCAGTATTTT. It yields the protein CASSLLGGTDTQYF.

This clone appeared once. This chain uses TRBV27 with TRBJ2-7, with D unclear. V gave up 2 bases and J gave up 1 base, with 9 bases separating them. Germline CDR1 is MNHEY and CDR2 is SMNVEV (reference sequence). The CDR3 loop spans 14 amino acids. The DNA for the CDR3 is TGTGCCAGCAGTTTACAAGGCGGATCCTACGAGCAGTACTTC. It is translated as CASSLQGGSYEQYF.

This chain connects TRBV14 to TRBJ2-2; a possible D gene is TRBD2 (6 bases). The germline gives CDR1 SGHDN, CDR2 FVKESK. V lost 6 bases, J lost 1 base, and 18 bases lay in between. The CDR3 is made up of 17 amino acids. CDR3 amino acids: CASRLTEPGLNTGELFF. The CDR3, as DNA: TGTGCCAGCAGGCTCACCGAGCCGGGACTGAACACCGGGGAGCTGTTTTTT.

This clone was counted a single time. The CDR3 sequence: CASSLESGNTIYF. In DNA, the CDR3 is TGTGCCAGCAGCTTAGAGTCTGGAAACACCATATATTTT. The chain employs TRBV7-9 and TRBJ1-3; D uncertain. CDR3 length equals 13 residues. CDR1 is SEHNR, CDR2 FQNEAQ, per germline (reference sequence). V lost 1 base to trimming and J lost 1 base, with 2 bases between them.

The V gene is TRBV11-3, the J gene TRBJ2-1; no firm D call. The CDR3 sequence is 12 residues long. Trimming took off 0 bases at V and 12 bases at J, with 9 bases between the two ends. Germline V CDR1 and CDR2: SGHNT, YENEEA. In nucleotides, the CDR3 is TGTGCCAGCAGCTTAGAGAGTACGGCGCAGTTCTTC. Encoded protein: CASSLESTAQFF.

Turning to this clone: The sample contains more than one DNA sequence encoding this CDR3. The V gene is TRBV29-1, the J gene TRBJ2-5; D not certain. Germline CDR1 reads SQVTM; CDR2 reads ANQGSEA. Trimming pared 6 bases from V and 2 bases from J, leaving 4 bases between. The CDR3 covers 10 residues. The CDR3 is CSVGQETQYF. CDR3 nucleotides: TGCAGCGTCGGACAAGAGACCCAGTACTTC.

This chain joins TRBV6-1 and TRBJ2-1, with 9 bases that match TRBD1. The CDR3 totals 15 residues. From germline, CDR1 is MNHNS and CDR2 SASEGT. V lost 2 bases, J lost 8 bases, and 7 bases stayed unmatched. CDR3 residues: CASSETRQGVHEQFF. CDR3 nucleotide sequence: TGTGCCAGCAGTGAAACGAGACAGGGGGTCCATGAGCAGTTCTTC.

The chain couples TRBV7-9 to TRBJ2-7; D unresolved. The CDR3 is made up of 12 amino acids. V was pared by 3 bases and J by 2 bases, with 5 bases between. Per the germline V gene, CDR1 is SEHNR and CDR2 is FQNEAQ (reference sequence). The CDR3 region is CASSFDAYEQYF. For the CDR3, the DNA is TGTGCCAGCAGCTTTGACGCCTACGAGCAGTACTTC.

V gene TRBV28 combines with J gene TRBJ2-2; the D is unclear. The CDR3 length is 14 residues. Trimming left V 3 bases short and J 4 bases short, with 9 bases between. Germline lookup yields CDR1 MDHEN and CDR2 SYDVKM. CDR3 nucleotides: TGTGCCAGCAGTTTTCTCGTCGCCACCGGGGAGCTGTTTTTT. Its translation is CASSFLVATGELFF. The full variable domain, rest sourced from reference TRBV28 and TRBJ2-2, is DVKVTQSSRYLVKRTGEKVFLECVQDMDHENMFWYRQDPGLGLRLIYFSYDVKMKEKGDIPEGYSVSREKKERFSLILESASTNQTSMYLCASSFLVATGELFFGEGSRLTVL.

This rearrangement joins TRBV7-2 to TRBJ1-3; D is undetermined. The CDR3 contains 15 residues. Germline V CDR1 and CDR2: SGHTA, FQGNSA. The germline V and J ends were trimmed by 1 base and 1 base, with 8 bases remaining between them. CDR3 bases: TGTGCCAGCAGCTTAGGGCTACAGTCTGGAAACACCATATATTTT. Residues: CASSLGLQSGNTIYF.

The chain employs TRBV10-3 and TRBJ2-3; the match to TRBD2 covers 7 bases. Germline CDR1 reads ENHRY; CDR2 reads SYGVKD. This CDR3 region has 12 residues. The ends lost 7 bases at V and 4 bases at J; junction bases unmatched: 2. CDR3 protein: CAIMAGADTQYF. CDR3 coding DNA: TGTGCCATCATGGCGGGGGCAGATACGCAGTATTTT.